This T cell receptor (beta chain) was sequenced during a study of technical replicates of blood from a few donors. The CDR3 covers 11 residues. Trimming removed 5 bases at V and 3 bases at J, with 5 bases between. Germline CDR1 PRHDT, CDR2 FYEKMQ (reference sequence). Method: immunoSEQ multiplex PCR; TCRdb's copy keeps in-frame clones and lacks some. The repertoire holds about 59,000 clones, with around 93% as singletons. This sequence originates from a human donor in good health. Some clones in this sample may be carry-over from other donors' samples. The chain combines TRBV13 with TRBJ2-7; D gene uncertain. The sample was PBMCs. For the CDR3, the DNA is TGTGCCAGCAGCCTGTACTACGAGCAGTACTTC. It encodes CASSLYYEQYF.